What follows are 19 T cell receptor beta chains derived from one specimen sequenced in a study of blood T cells in healthy people across ages. A second 7 to 11 cycle PCR used barcoded and J-beta primers. TCRdb re-called the 5' RACE reads with MiXCR, one entry per CDR3 protein. Altogether around 970,000 distinct CDR3 sequences are present, roughly 50% being singletons, with the ten largest covering 20% to 25%. Sequenced input: blood. These TCRs come from a woman aged 60-75 years in good health.

This chain uses TRBV24-1 with TRBJ2-2; 8 positions match TRBD1. The germline V gene encodes CDR1 KGHDR and CDR2 SFDVKD. The ends lost 4 bases at V and 6 bases at J; junction bases unmatched: 9. This CDR3 is built from 16 residues. The CDR3 DNA sequence: TGTGCCACCAGTGAGTTCGGACAGGGTCTCGCCGGGGAGCTGTTTTTT. Translated: CATSEFGQGLAGELFF.

This clonotype has a count of ten or more. The chain combines TRBV11-3 with TRBJ2-5, with a tentative D call TRBD2 (5 bases). V lost 1 base and J lost 5, with 11 bases in between. In germline, CDR1 is SGHNT, CDR2 YENEEA. The CDR3 covers 14 residues. CDR3: CASSLAGLVETQYF. CDR3 DNA sequence: TGTGCCAGCAGCTTAGCCGGACTCGTGGAGACCCAGTACTTC.

Regarding this clonotype: At one end the junction does not follow the germline gene, possibly because of a read error. The V gene is TRBV6-5, the J gene TRBJ2-7; 15 bases map to TRBD2. The assigned J gene may be wrong: the sequence end matches TRBJ2-5 better. Germline CDR1 is MNHEY and CDR2 is SVGAGI. This CDR3 has 16 residues. The CDR3 nucleotides are TGTGCCAGCGGTTACCGGGGACTAGCGGGAGGAGAGACCCAGTACTTC. It is translated as CASGYRGLAGGETQYF.

The sample holds a few counts of this clonotype. The chain employs TRBV20-1 and TRBJ1-4; D is possibly TRBD1 (5 bases). V was trimmed by 5 bases and J by 6 bases, leaving 19 bases between them. Germline CDR1 and CDR2: DFQATT and SNEGSKA (reference sequence). The CDR3 runs 15 residues. The CDR3 sequence is CSALAPRGADEKLFF. The CDR3 nucleotides read TGCAGTGCTTTGGCCCCCCGAGGGGCAGATGAAAAACTGTTTTTT.

This chain links TRBV25-1 with TRBJ2-3, with 8 bases that match TRBD2. This CDR3 contains 16 residues. CDR1 and CDR2 from the germline V gene are MGHDK and SYGVNS. V shed 9 bases and J 2 bases; nucleotides not matched to a gene: 13. The CDR3 region is CASLRGAGVPTDTQYF. In DNA form, the CDR3 reads TGTGCCAGTCTTAGGGGAGCGGGAGTTCCCACAGATACGCAGTATTTT. Combining the CDR3 with reference TRBV25-1 and TRBJ2-3 gives the whole variable domain EADIYQTPRYLVIGTGKKITLECSQTMGHDKMYWYQQDPGMELHLIHYSYGVNSTEKGDLSSESTVSRIRTEHFPLTLESARPSHTSQYLCASLRGAGVPTDTQYFGPGTRLTVL.

The chain uses TRBV20-1 and TRBJ2-7; 7 nucleotides match TRBD1. From germline, CDR1 is DFQATT and CDR2 SNEGSKA (reference sequence). This CDR3 is 12 amino acids long. V lost 1 base, J lost 6 bases, and 3 bases stayed unmatched. The CDR3 is CSARGYRGEQYF. CDR3 nucleotide sequence: TGCAGTGCTAGAGGGTACAGGGGCGAGCAGTACTTC.

The chain couples TRBV7-9 to TRBJ1-1; D unresolved. CDR1 and CDR2 from the germline V gene are SEHNR and FQNEAQ (reference sequence). V lost 8 bases and J lost 2, with 24 bases in between. This CDR3 has 17 amino acids. The CDR3 region has the DNA TGTGCCAGCCGAAATTCACGTACGGGCCTTCCAAACACTGAAGCTTTCTTT. Its translation is CASRNSRTGLPNTEAFF.

This clonotype was seen just once. CDR3 bases: TGTGCCAGCAGCTTTGGACTAGCGGGAGAGGAGACCCAGTACTTC. The encoded protein is CASSFGLAGEETQYF. The rearrangement joins TRBV7-6 to TRBJ2-7; 13 nucleotides agree with TRBD2. The J call is in doubt because the DNA end fits TRBJ2-5 better. CDR3 length: 15 residues. Germline CDR1 and CDR2: SGHVS and FNYEAQ.

This clonotype was counted at least ten times. This chain connects TRBV27 to TRBJ2-5; 8 bases align to TRBD1. Germline V gene data show CDR1 as MNHEY and CDR2 as SMNVEV (reference sequence). With V trimmed by 2 bases and J by 4 bases, 6 bases remained unmatched. The CDR3 is 15 residues long. In nucleotides, the CDR3 is TGTGCCAGCAGTTTAGGTGACAGGGGTAGAGAGACCCAGTACTTC. Translation: CASSLGDRGRETQYF.

Here the CDR3 DNA reads TGCGCCAGCAGCCACCCGGGGGGCGCCTACGAGCAGTACTTC. It is translated as CASSHPGGAYEQYF. The V call is TRBV4-1, the J call TRBJ2-7, with D perhaps matching TRBD2 (7 bases). V was shortened by 3 bases and J by 2 bases, with 11 bases between the two germline ends. Germline assignment: CDR1 MGHRA and CDR2 YSYEKL. This CDR3 is built from 14 residues.

The J gene is TRBJ1-2, the V gene TRBV20-1; the match to TRBD1 covers 12 bases. The CDR3 has 14 residues. The ends lost 6 bases at V and 7 bases at J; junction bases unmatched: 9. Looked up from germline, CDR1 is DFQATT and CDR2 is SNEGSKA (reference sequence). The CDR3 sequence is CSARTGQGAAGYTF. In DNA, the CDR3 is TGCAGTGCCAGAACGGGACAGGGGGCGGCTGGCTACACCTTC.

This clonotype was seen ten or more times. The chain couples TRBV10-3 to TRBJ2-3; 7 bases agree with TRBD2. Germline assignment: CDR1 ENHRY and CDR2 SYGVKD. CDR3 length: 14 residues. Unmatched junction bases numbered 7, after V lost 5 bases and J lost 5 bases. The CDR3 coding sequence is TGTGCCATCAGTCGGGAGGCCCAGGTAGATACGCAGTATTTT. Its translation is CAISREAQVDTQYF.

This clonotype was seen a few times. This sequence joins TRBV28 and TRBJ2-7, with D possibly being TRBD1 or TRBD2 (6 bases each). Gene TRBJ2-5 matches the end of the DNA better, so the J call may be wrong. The CDR3 is 12 residues long. Germline V gene data show CDR1 as MDHEN and CDR2 as SYDVKM. Here the CDR3 DNA reads TGTGCCAGCGGCTGGAGGGGGGAGACCCAGTACTTC. Its protein is CASGWRGETQYF.

The CDR3 spells CASSWSSQSDEKLFF. The CDR3 bases are TGTGCCAGCAGTTGGTCTTCGCAGAGCGATGAAAAACTGTTTTTT. The chain uses TRBV27 and TRBJ1-4; no clear D gene. Trimming removed 4 bases from V and 6 bases from J, with 15 bases in between. This CDR3 is 15 amino acids long. CDR1 and CDR2 (germline): MNHEY, SMNVEV (reference sequence).

The chain links TRBV29-1 to TRBJ1-4; 7 nucleotides match TRBD1. The CDR3 totals 13 residues. CDR1 and CDR2 (germline): SQVTM, ANQGSEA. The trim removed 7 bases at V and 4 bases at J, leaving 6 bases unmatched. For the CDR3, the DNA is TGCAGCGCAGGGGGAGCCTTTAATGAAAAACTGTTTTTT. Encoded protein: CSAGGAFNEKLFF. The variable domain in full, completed from reference TRBV29-1 and TRBJ1-4, reads SAVISQKPSRDICQRGTSLTIQCQVDSQVTMMFWYRQQPGQSLTLIATANQGSEATYESGFVIDKFPISRPNLTFSTLTVSNMSPEDSSIYLCSAGGAFNEKLFFGSGTQLSVL.

This chain connects TRBV28 to TRBJ2-1, with 10 bases lining up with TRBD1. There are 11 residues in the CDR3. Germline CDR1 is MDHEN and CDR2 is SYDVKM. The junction had 4 bases not matched to a gene; V was cut back by 5 bases and J by 15 bases. The CDR3 spells CASSPWTGGFF. The CDR3 bases are TGTGCCAGCAGTCCTTGGACAGGGGGGTTCTTC.

The chain links TRBV5-1 to TRBJ2-1, with 9 bases that match TRBD2. The germline gives CDR1 SGHRS, CDR2 YFSETQ. Trimming cost V 6 bases and J 9 bases; bases outside gene matches: 10. The CDR3 totals 14 residues. In DNA, the CDR3 is TGCGCCAGCAAAGGGGTAGCGGGAGAGTTTGAGCAGTTCTTC. Residues: CASKGVAGEFEQFF.

The chain is built from TRBV7-2 and TRBJ2-1; tentative D call: TRBD2 (5 bases). Germline assignment: CDR1 SGHTA and CDR2 FQGNSA. The V and J ends lost 5 bases and 10 bases respectively, with 9 bases between them. The CDR3 is 11 amino acids. The DNA of the CDR3 is TGTGCCAGCAGCCGGGATTGGGAGCAGTTCTTC. Translation: CASSRDWEQFF.

The V and J genes are TRBV5-1 and TRBJ1-6, with 7 bases fitting TRBD1. Germline CDR1 is SGHRS and CDR2 is YFSETQ. The CDR3 loop spans 16 amino acids. Trimming cost V 3 bases and J 3 bases; bases outside gene matches: 6. This CDR3 is CASSWGQYDYNSPLHF. The CDR3 DNA sequence: TGCGCCAGCAGCTGGGGACAGTACGACTATAATTCACCCCTCCACTTT.